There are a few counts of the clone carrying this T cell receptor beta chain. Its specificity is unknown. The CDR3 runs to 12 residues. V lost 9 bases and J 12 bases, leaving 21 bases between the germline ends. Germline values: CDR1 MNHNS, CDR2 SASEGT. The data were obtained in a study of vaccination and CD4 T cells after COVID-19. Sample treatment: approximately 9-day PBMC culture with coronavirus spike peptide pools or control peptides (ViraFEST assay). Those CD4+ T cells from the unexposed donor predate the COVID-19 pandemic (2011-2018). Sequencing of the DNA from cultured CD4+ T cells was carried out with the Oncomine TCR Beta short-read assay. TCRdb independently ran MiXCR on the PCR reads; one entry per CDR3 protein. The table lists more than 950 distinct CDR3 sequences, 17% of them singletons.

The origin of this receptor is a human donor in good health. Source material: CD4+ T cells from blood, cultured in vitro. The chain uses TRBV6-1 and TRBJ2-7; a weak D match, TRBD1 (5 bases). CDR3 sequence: CASRVTGALGYF. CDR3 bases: TGTGCCAGTAGAGTAACAGGAGCCCTAGGGTACTTC.